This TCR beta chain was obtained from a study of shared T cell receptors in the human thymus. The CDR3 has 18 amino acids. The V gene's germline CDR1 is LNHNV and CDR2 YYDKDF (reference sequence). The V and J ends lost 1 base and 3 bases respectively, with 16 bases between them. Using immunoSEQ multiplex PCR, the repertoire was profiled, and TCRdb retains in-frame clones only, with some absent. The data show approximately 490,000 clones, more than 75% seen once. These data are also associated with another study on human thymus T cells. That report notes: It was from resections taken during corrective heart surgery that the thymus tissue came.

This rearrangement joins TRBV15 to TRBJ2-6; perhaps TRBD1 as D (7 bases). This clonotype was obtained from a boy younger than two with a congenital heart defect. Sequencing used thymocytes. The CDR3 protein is CATSRGRGAINGANVLTF. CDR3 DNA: TGTGCCACCAGCAGAGGCAGGGGGGCGATAAATGGGGCCAACGTCCTGACTTTC.